The next 25 T cell receptor beta chains were all read from a single sample in a study of blood T cell repertoires in COVID-19. Data came from immunoSEQ multiplex PCR; TCRdb stores just in-frame clones and leaves some out. The data hold about 170,000 clones, with roughly 90% observed a single time. Sequenced input: peripheral blood. The origin of the receptors is a woman aged 55-75 years with COVID-19, enrolled during active disease.

This chain links TRBV25-1 with TRBJ1-2, with D possibly matching TRBD1 (6 bases). Germline V gives CDR1 MGHDK, CDR2 SYGVNS. Trimming pared 5 bases from V and 6 bases from J, leaving 16 bases between. This CDR3 spans 14 amino acids. Written as DNA, the CDR3 is TGTGCCAGCAGTTCCTCCGGGGGGGGCAATGGCTACACCTTC. Translated: CASSSSGGGNGYTF.

The gene calls are TRBV4-1 and TRBJ1-2; D not resolved. The CDR3 sequence is 16 residues long. CDR1 is MGHRA and CDR2 is YSYEKL in the germline V gene. Trimming took off 6 bases at V and 2 bases at J, with 19 bases between the two ends. CDR3 sequence: CASRHPLTGSNYGYTF. DNA of the CDR3: TGCGCCAGCAGACACCCCTTAACGGGGTCCAACTATGGCTACACCTTC.

In this sample, this clone turned up once. J is TRBJ1-6 and V is TRBV30; D possibly corresponds to TRBD1 (5 bases). The CDR3 extends over 14 amino acids. CDR1 is GTSNPN, CDR2 SVGIG, per germline (reference sequence). Trimming removed 5 bases at V and 8 bases at J, with 16 bases between. The CDR3 loop is CAWGPTGGDSPLHF. CDR3 nucleotide sequence: TGTGCCTGGGGACCCACAGGAGGGGATTCACCCCTCCACTTT.

This rearrangement joins TRBV4-3 to TRBJ1-3, with 7 bases identical to TRBD1. Germline V gene sequence: CDR1 LGHNA, CDR2 YSLEER. This CDR3 comprises 17 residues. J was trimmed by 3 bases and V by 0 bases; bases with no gene match: 8. This CDR3 is CASSQETGTRRGNTIYF. CDR3 nucleotide sequence: TGCGCCAGCAGCCAAGAGACAGGGACTAGGCGTGGAAACACCATATATTTT.

This clone was detected once. The chain carries TRBV3-1 (or the pseudogene TRBV3-2) and TRBJ1-2; D perhaps matches TRBD1 (6 bases). Germline V gene lookup returns CDR1 LGHDT and CDR2 YNNKEL (reference sequence). V was shortened by 0 bases and J by 6 bases, with 17 bases between the two germline ends. The CDR3 is made up of 16 amino acids. For the CDR3, the DNA is TGTGCCAGCAGCCAAGATCCCAGCCAGGGGCGACATGGCTACACCTTC. Amino acids: CASSQDPSQGRHGYTF.

The rearrangement links TRBV7-2 to TRBJ1-4; 7 bases align to TRBD1. The germline CDR1 and CDR2 sequences are SGHTA and FQGNSA. CDR3 length: 15 amino acids. V was clipped by 6 bases and J by 0 bases; unmatched bases: 4. The chain's CDR3 is CASSLQGATNEKLFF. CDR3 sequence (DNA): TGTGCCAGCAGTCTCCAGGGGGCAACTAATGAAAAACTGTTTTTT.

V usage is TRBV2 and J usage is TRBJ2-3; D possibly corresponds to TRBD2 (6 bases). Per germline, CDR1 SNHLY and CDR2 FYNNEI. The CDR3 runs 14 residues. The germline V and J ends were trimmed by 3 bases and 6 bases, with 13 bases remaining between them. The CDR3 here is CASSDLPAGDTQYF. The CDR3 DNA reads as TGTGCCAGCAGTGACTTACCAGCGGGCGATACGCAGTATTTT. The whole variable domain, filled in from reference TRBV2 and TRBJ2-3, reads EPEVTQTPSHQVTQMGQEVILRCVPISNHLYFYWYRQILGQKVEFLVSFYNNEISEKSEIFDDQFSVERPDGSNFTLKIRSTKLEDSAMYFCASSDLPAGDTQYFGPGTRLTVL.

The chain links TRBV11-2 to TRBJ2-1; D is possibly TRBD1 (5 bases). The V gene's germline CDR1 is SGHAT and CDR2 FQNNGV. The V end was cut by 8 bases, the J end by 6 bases, with 20 bases between. The CDR3 extends over 15 amino acids. CDR3 DNA: TGTGCCAGCGGAGCAACAGGCGAGTCCCTCAATGAGCAGTTCTTC. Its protein is CASGATGESLNEQFF. The full variable domain, in which reference TRBV11-2 and TRBJ2-1 provide the parts outside the CDR3, is EAGVAQSPRYKIIEKRQSVAFWCNPISGHATLYWYQQILGQGPKLLIQFQNNGVVDDSQLPKDRFSAERLKGVDSTLKIQPAKLEDSAVYLCASGATGESLNEQFFGPGTRLTVL.

The genes are TRBV7-2 and TRBJ1-6; TRBD1 matches 7 bases. Germline V gives CDR1 SGHTA, CDR2 FQGNSA. V was clipped by 6 bases and J by 7 bases; unmatched bases: 9. The CDR3 has 15 residues. The CDR3 DNA reads TGTGCCAGCAGTTTAAGGACAGGTGAAAATTCACCCCTCCACTTT. It yields the protein CASSLRTGENSPLHF.

This clone appeared a single time. This chain joins TRBV28 and TRBJ1-1; possible D gene TRBD1, 6 bases. CDR1 and CDR2 from the germline V gene are MDHEN and SYDVKM. V lost 6 bases and J lost 5, with 22 bases in between. CDR3 size: 16 residues. CDR3 nucleotide sequence: TGTGCCAGCAGGCGAAGCTTGTACAGGGATGAAACTGAAGCTTTCTTT. This translates into CASRRSLYRDETEAFF.

The chain employs TRBV27 and TRBJ1-5, with D perhaps matching TRBD1 (5 bases). The V gene's germline CDR1 is MNHEY and CDR2 SMNVEV (reference sequence). V lost 0 bases to trimming and J lost 3 bases, with 15 bases between them. The CDR3 has 17 amino acids. CDR3 loop: CASSLSGGFGTNQPQHF. The CDR3 DNA reads TGTGCCAGCAGTTTATCGGGAGGGTTTGGGACCAATCAGCCCCAGCATTTT.

This clone was counted a single time. The J gene is TRBJ2-1, the V gene TRBV19; 15 nucleotides line up with TRBD2. The CDR3 is 15 amino acids. Germline values: CDR1 LNHDA, CDR2 SQIVND (reference sequence). J lost 10 bases, V lost 3 bases, and 4 bases had no gene match. The CDR3 DNA sequence: TGTGCCAGTAGTATGGGACTAGCGGGAGGAAGCGAGCAGTTCTTC. This gives the protein CASSMGLAGGSEQFF.

V gene TRBV7-8 combines with J gene TRBJ1-1, with unresolved D. The CDR3 has 15 residues. Per the germline V gene, CDR1 is SGHVS and CDR2 is FQNEAQ. The germline V and J ends were trimmed by 5 bases and 2 bases, with 15 bases remaining between them. DNA for the CDR3: TGTGCCAGCAGCATCCGGTTCCAGGCTAACACTGAAGCTTTCTTT. Its translation is CASSIRFQANTEAFF.

The J gene is TRBJ2-1, the V gene TRBV4-2, with D maybe TRBD2 (6 bases). This CDR3 is built from 17 residues. V was shortened by 0 bases and J by 2 bases, with 14 bases between the two germline ends. Germline V lookup: CDR1 LGHNA, CDR2 YNFKEQ. CDR3 coding DNA: TGTGCCAGCAGCCAAGATTACCCGCGGGAAACCTACAATGAGCAGTTCTTC. Protein: CASSQDYPRETYNEQFF.

The chain uses TRBV3-1 (or the pseudogene TRBV3-2) and TRBJ2-1; 14 nucleotides match TRBD2. Looked up from germline, CDR1 is LGHDT and CDR2 is YNNKEL (reference sequence). V trimming: 3 bases; J trimming: 0 bases; junction bases outside the gene matches: 13. The CDR3 spans 21 residues. This CDR3 is CASSHGPGLAGEVSSYNEQFF. CDR3 DNA: TGTGCCAGCAGCCATGGCCCGGGACTAGCGGGAGAGGTGAGCTCCTACAATGAGCAGTTCTTC.

In its sample, this clone was seen a few times. The chain employs TRBV2 and TRBJ2-1; 7 positions match TRBD1. CDR1 is SNHLY, CDR2 FYNNEI, per germline. The CDR3 has 15 amino acids. With V trimmed by 3 bases and J by 3 bases, 5 bases remained unmatched. DNA of the CDR3: TGTGCCAGCAGTGAGGGGACAGTGATCTACAATGAGCAGTTCTTC. Its translation: CASSEGTVIYNEQFF.

The V and J genes are TRBV30 and TRBJ1-6, with D unclear. Germline loops: CDR1 GTSNPN, CDR2 SVGIG (reference sequence). V was shortened by 2 bases and J by 4 bases, with 12 bases between the two germline ends. The CDR3 is 15 residues long. CDR3 in DNA: TGTGCCTGGAGTACTACCCAGCTATATAATTCACCCCTCCACTTT. Protein sequence: CAWSTTQLYNSPLHF. Complete variable domain (other parts from reference TRBV30 and TRBJ1-6): SQTIHQWPATLVQPVGSPLSLECTVEGTSNPNLYWYRQAAGRGLQLLFYSVGIGQISSEVPQNLSASRPQDRQFILSSKKLLLSDSGFYLCAWSTTQLYNSPLHFGNGTRLTVT.

This rearrangement joins TRBV4-1 to TRBJ2-1, with 9 bases fitting TRBD2. CDR3 size: 16 residues. Trimming took 1 base from V and 8 from J; bases not matched to a gene: 9. In germline, CDR1 is MGHRA, CDR2 YSYEKL. The CDR3 coding sequence is TGCGCCAGCAGCCAAGGGCGGGAGGGCCAGGTATATGAGCAGTTCTTC. Its translation: CASSQGREGQVYEQFF.

This chain connects TRBV10-2 to TRBJ1-1; D ambiguous. V lost 5 bases to trimming and J lost 9 bases, with 10 bases between them. The germline V gene encodes CDR1 WSHSY and CDR2 SAAADI. CDR3 length: 11 residues. The DNA for the CDR3 is TGCGCCAGCAGTTGGGCAGATAAAGCTTTCTTT. This gives the protein CASSWADKAFF.

A note on this clone: The same CDR3 arises from other DNA sequences in this sample as well. The V and J genes are TRBV20-1 and TRBJ1-2, with D uncertain. The CDR3 consists of 11 residues. Germline CDR1 reads DFQATT; CDR2 reads SNEGSKA (reference sequence). With 3 bases removed from V and 6 bases from J, the gap between germline ends came to 8 bases. Here the CDR3 DNA reads TGCAGTGCTAGGCGGGGAGATGGCTACACCTTC. This translates into CSARRGDGYTF.

Worth noting for this clone: An end of the junction does not agree with germline; a read error may underlie this. This chain joins TRBV6-1 and TRBJ1-4; 8 bases are shared with TRBD1. Per germline, CDR1 MNHNS and CDR2 SASEGT. This CDR3 spans 16 amino acids. This CDR3 is CASSEARDRYNEKLFF. The DNA of the CDR3 is TGTGCCAGCAGTGAAGCGCGGGACAGGTATAATGAAAAGCTGTTTTTT.

The chain employs TRBV18 and TRBJ1-2; D possibly corresponds to TRBD1 (6 bases). Germline lookup yields CDR1 KGHSH and CDR2 LQKENI. The V end lost 2 bases, the J end lost 2 bases, and 12 bases lay between the germline ends. This CDR3 has 15 residues. The CDR3 is CASSPSRDTNYGYTF. CDR3 in DNA: TGTGCCAGCTCACCATCCCGGGACACCAACTATGGCTACACCTTC. The full variable domain, with the rest looked up from reference TRBV18 and TRBJ1-2, is NAGVMQNPRHLVRRRGQEARLRCSPMKGHSHVYWYRQLPEEGLKFMVYLQKENIIDESGMPKERFSAEFPKEGPSILRIQQVVRGDSAAYFCASSPSRDTNYGYTFGSGTRLTVV.

The rearrangement links TRBV7-3 to TRBJ2-3; D gene uncertain. Germline-derived CDR1 and CDR2 are SGHTA and FQGTGA. This CDR3 has 13 residues. Trimming shortened V by 0 bases and J by 6 bases, and 7 bases separated the two germline ends. In DNA form, the CDR3 reads TGTGCCAGCAGCTTAACGCGCCTTGATACGCAGTATTTT. Translating it yields CASSLTRLDTQYF.

In DNA form, the CDR3 reads TGTGCCAGCAGCCCCAACAGCTACGAGCAGTACTTC. Its translation: CASSPNSYEQYF. J is TRBJ2-7 and V is TRBV11-2; D is uncertain. The CDR3 loop spans 12 amino acids. Germline V gene data show CDR1 as SGHAT and CDR2 as FQNNGV. The V gene lost 5 bases and the J gene lost 3 bases, with 8 bases spanning the gap.

The gene calls are TRBV30 and TRBJ1-1; D remains ambiguous. Between the trimmed V and J ends, which lost 2 bases and 0 bases, there was a span of 4 bases. Germline CDR1 and CDR2: GTSNPN and SVGIG (reference sequence). There are 12 residues in the CDR3. CDR3 in amino acids: CAWSTMNTEAFF. For the CDR3, the DNA is TGTGCCTGGAGTACTATGAACACTGAAGCTTTCTTT.